The subject of this entry is one T cell receptor beta chain. Its specific antigen is unknown. The input lacks base qualities; no much larger clone sits a single base away. Profiling of TCR beta VDJ combinations and CDR3 sequences used genomic DNA as the template. TCR repertoire sequencing was run on an Illumina HiSeq 2000. The published analysis was carried out like this. Repertoires were assessed using TRBV/TRBJ rearrangement plots, CDR3 size and DJ length profiles, and Simpson's diversity index. The most abundant DNA sequence in the deep sequencing data was defined as the immunodominant clone. CDR3 amino acid sequences were checked for sharing between subjects and were compared against published repertoires and the VDJdb database. TCRdb reran the public reads through fastp at Q25 and MiXCR, keeping productive beta chains. Identical CDR3 proteins give one entry, which carries the most common genes and DNA. V and J calls and clone size were set by TCRdb, not the authors. This sample comprises 200,000 or so distinct CDR3 sequences, 65% of them detected only once. Around three fifths of the sample belongs to the ten largest clones.

Flow cytometry had shown CD8+CD57+ cell expansion in the patients selected for sequencing. Every patient had severe acquired aplastic anemia, diagnosed using the International Study of Aplastic Anemia and Agranulocytosis and Camitta criteria. No therapy had been received by the patients at the time of blood sampling. In the study, sorted CD4+ and CD8+ blood T cells from patients with severe aplastic anemia and from healthy subjects underwent deep sequencing of TCR repertoires. Patients were enrolled in the USA under clinicaltrials.gov protocols 00001620, 01623167, 00001397, 00071045, 00081523 and 00961064. Ficoll-Paque density gradient centrifugation was used to isolate peripheral blood mononuclear cells. Before DNA was extracted, CD4+ and CD8+ T cells were sorted using either FACS or magnetic beads. The sample is drawn from a study of CD8+CD57+ T cells in acquired aplastic anemia (dated by TCRdb to between 2017 and 2018). Some background on the complete study: A mean of about 3 ug of DNA, ranging from roughly 0.18 to 30 ug, was extracted from sorted CD4+ and CD8+ cells. A CD8+CD57+ expansion meant a frequency higher than the mean frequency seen in healthy subjects.

Points the paper makes about the study in general: Between patients and healthy controls, no significant difference in CD8+ Simpson's diversity was found (P=0.060). Around 30 CD8+ CDR3 sequences were shared between patients and controls but appeared highly expressed in patients and within their immunodominant clones.

Sequencing input: sorted CD4+, CD8+, or CD8+CD57+ T cells (not recorded which) from PBMCs. This TCR derives from a human donor with aplastic anemia.

The DNA sequence is as follows: TGCGCCAGCAGTGAACCCCTGGAAGGGGACCAGCAGTATTTT. It codes for CASSEPLEGDQQYF. Recombination linked TRBV10-2 to TRBJ2-3, with the D call perhaps TRBD1 or TRBD2, each one matching 5 bases. The CDR3 runs 14 amino acids, cysteine and phenylalanine included. Only CDR3 DNA remains: 42 bases, in frame from the first base. The CDR1 and CDR2 encoded by the germline V gene are WSHSY and SAAADI. The junction shows trimming of 3 bases on V and 11 bases on J, plus 18 bases between the germline ends.